A selection of T cell receptor beta chains follows, all from one sample in a study of blood T cell repertoires in COVID-19. Sequenced by immunoSEQ multiplex PCR; TCRdb stores in-frame clones only, minus some. The sample has 75,000 to 100,000 clones; around nine tenths are singletons. The sample was peripheral blood. The receptors derive from a woman over 75 with acute or convalescent COVID-19. The CDR3 runs from the conserved cysteine through the conserved F or W. Clone size appears in some rows only: once, few, many, or a class for an expanded clone.

V gene: TRBV4-1
J gene: TRBJ2-3
clone size: few
CDR3 protein: CASSQDHPGVVTQYF

V gene: TRBV5-1
J gene: TRBJ1-6
clone size: -
CDR3 protein: CASSPDRVPLHF

V gene: TRBV21-1
J gene: TRBJ2-7
clone size: -
CDR3 protein: CASSKGAGQPFEQYF

V gene: TRBV5-4
J gene: TRBJ2-5
clone size: -
CDR3 protein: CASSWGLGETQYF

V gene: TRBV19
J gene: TRBJ1-1
clone size: -
CDR3 protein: CASSQPSSRTGNTEAFF

V gene: TRBV2
J gene: TRBJ2-2
clone size: -
CDR3 protein: CASRTGGAGTGELFF

V gene: TRBV18
J gene: TRBJ2-3
clone size: -
CDR3 protein: CASSPLPGADTQYF

V gene: TRBV5-1
J gene: TRBJ1-3
clone size: few
CDR3 protein: CASSITGGAGGNTIYF

V gene: TRBV10-3
J gene: TRBJ1-1
clone size: -
CDR3 protein: CAISATGYTEAFF

V gene: TRBV30
J gene: TRBJ1-2
clone size: -
CDR3 protein: CAGRDRGNYGYTF

V gene: TRBV7-3
J gene: TRBJ1-1
clone size: -
CDR3 protein: CASSSTGYTEAFF

V gene: TRBV5-1
J gene: TRBJ2-7
clone size: -
CDR3 protein: CASSLGAIQEQYF

V gene: TRBV7-2
J gene: TRBJ2-7
clone size: once
CDR3 protein: CASSPKRGSSYEQYF

V gene: TRBV6-4
J gene: TRBJ1-5
clone size: -
CDR3 protein: CASSPGAGIRPQHF

V gene: TRBV5-1
J gene: TRBJ2-5
clone size: few
CDR3 protein: CASSLVEGARETQYF

V gene: TRBV27
J gene: TRBJ1-2
clone size: -
CDR3 protein: CASRPAGTEAYGYTF

V gene: TRBV5-4
J gene: TRBJ1-2
clone size: once
CDR3 protein: CASSQGDRGRDYGYTF

V gene: TRBV6-5
J gene: TRBJ1-1
clone size: -
CDR3 protein: CASRANTEAFF

V gene: TRBV18
J gene: TRBJ2-5
clone size: once
CDR3 protein: CASSPLRLETQYF

V gene: TRBV5-4
J gene: TRBJ2-2
clone size: -
CDR3 protein: CASNLAGNTGELFF

V gene: TRBV24-1
J gene: TRBJ2-5
clone size: once
CDR3 protein: CATSDRASGRGTQYF

V gene: TRBV14
J gene: TRBJ2-1
clone size: -
CDR3 protein: CASSQEASWGQGNEQFF

V gene: TRBV5-1
J gene: TRBJ2-7
clone size: -
CDR3 protein: CASSLWGELQAYEQYF

V gene: TRBV9
J gene: TRBJ2-1
clone size: -
CDR3 protein: CASSVFAGNEQFF

V gene: TRBV6-5
J gene: TRBJ1-6
clone size: -
CDR3 protein: CASSRDRDNSPLHF

V gene: TRBV7-3
J gene: TRBJ1-6
clone size: -
CDR3 protein: CASSLQGTNNSPLHF

V gene: TRBV7-8
J gene: TRBJ1-6
clone size: once
CDR3 protein: CASSLFAGGNSPLHF

V gene: TRBV10-1
J gene: TRBJ2-7
clone size: -
CDR3 protein: CASSEAIHWAIYEQYF

V gene: TRBV28
J gene: TRBJ2-2
clone size: -
CDR3 protein: CASSLLGQTGTGELFF

V gene: TRBV9
J gene: TRBJ2-2
clone size: -
CDR3 protein: CASSRGGGNTGELFF